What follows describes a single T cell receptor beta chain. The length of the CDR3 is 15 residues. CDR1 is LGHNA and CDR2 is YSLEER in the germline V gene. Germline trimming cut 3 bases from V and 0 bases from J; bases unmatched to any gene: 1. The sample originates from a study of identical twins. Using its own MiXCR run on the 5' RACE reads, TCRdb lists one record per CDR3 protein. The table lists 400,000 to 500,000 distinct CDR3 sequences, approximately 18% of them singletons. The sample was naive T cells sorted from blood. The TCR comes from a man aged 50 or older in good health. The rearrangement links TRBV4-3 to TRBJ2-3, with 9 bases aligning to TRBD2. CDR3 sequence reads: CASSHGTSSTDTQYF. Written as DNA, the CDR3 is TGCGCCAGCAGCCATGGGACTAGCAGCACAGATACGCAGTATTTT.